Below are 21 T cell receptor beta chains sequenced from a single sample in a study of T cell responses to AZD1222 COVID-19 vaccine. Method: immunoSEQ multiplex PCR; TCRdb's copy keeps in-frame clones and lacks some. The profile covers about 160,000 clones, with 90% to 95% appearing a single time and about 3.8% taken by the ten largest. This specimen was peripheral blood, taken 28 days after the second AZD1222 dose. Receptors originate from an adult who received the AZD1222 COVID-19 vaccine.

The chain couples TRBV18 to TRBJ1-2, with 7 bases fitting TRBD1. J lost 2 bases, V lost 4 bases, and 4 bases had no gene match. The CDR3 length is 14 residues. Germline-derived CDR1 and CDR2 are KGHSH and LQKENI. The CDR3 bases are TGTGCCAGCTCACGGACAGGACAAAACTATGGCTACACCTTC. Residues: CASSRTGQNYGYTF.

The chain is built from TRBV10-2 and TRBJ2-1, with 7 bases lining up with TRBD1. J gave up 15 bases and V 2 bases, and 4 bases lay outside the gene matches. The CDR3 covers 11 residues. Germline V gene sequence: CDR1 WSHSY, CDR2 SAAADI. The CDR3 coding sequence is TGCGCCAGCAGTGAGGACAGGGTGGGGTTCTTC. Amino acids: CASSEDRVGFF.

The chain is built from TRBV6-5 and TRBJ1-6; 7 bases are a match to TRBD1. The length of the CDR3 is 15 residues. Looked up from germline, CDR1 is MNHEY and CDR2 is SVGAGI. V was pared by 0 bases and J by 7 bases, with 3 bases of the junction left unmatched. CDR3 coding DNA: TGTGCCAGCAGTTACTCGAGGGACAGCAATTCACCCCTCCACTTT. This codes for CASSYSRDSNSPLHF.

This clone was recorded a few times. The CDR3 bases are TGTGCCAGCAGACGGACAGGGACTAATTCACCCCTCCACTTT. This codes for CASRRTGTNSPLHF. This sequence joins TRBV27 and TRBJ1-6, with 8 bases lining up with TRBD1. Trimming cost V 6 bases and J 6 bases; bases outside gene matches: 4. CDR1 MNHEY and CDR2 SMNVEV come from the germline V gene (reference sequence). The length of the CDR3 is 14 residues.

The CDR3 coding sequence is TGTGCCAGTAGGTTACGCGGGGGGTCCTACGAGCAGTACTTC. As protein: CASRLRGGSYEQYF. The chain employs TRBV19 and TRBJ2-7, with 8 bases that match TRBD2. This CDR3 has 14 residues. The V and J ends lost 6 bases and 1 base, in that order; junction bases with no gene match: 5. The V gene's germline CDR1 is LNHDA and CDR2 SQIVND (reference sequence).

This clone was detected once. V gene TRBV5-1 combines with J gene TRBJ1-2; no clear D gene. The length of the CDR3 is 13 residues. In germline, CDR1 is SGHRS, CDR2 YFSETQ. V was pared by 0 bases and J by 1 base, with 4 bases between. The DNA of the CDR3 is TGCGCCAGCAGCTTGGACAGTAACTATGGCTACACCTTC. This encodes CASSLDSNYGYTF.

V usage is TRBV30 and J usage is TRBJ1-1; maybe TRBD1 (6 bases). The germline V and J ends were trimmed by 4 bases and 5 bases, with 11 bases remaining between them. Per the germline V gene, CDR1 is GTSNPN and CDR2 is SVGIG (reference sequence). The CDR3 consists of 12 residues. The CDR3 DNA is TGTGCCTGGAACCCTACAGGGACTGAAGCTTTCTTT. Amino acids: CAWNPTGTEAFF. The full variable domain, in which reference TRBV30 and TRBJ1-1 provide the parts outside the CDR3, is SQTIHQWPATLVQPVGSPLSLECTVEGTSNPNLYWYRQAAGRGLQLLFYSVGIGQISSEVPQNLSASRPQDRQFILSSKKLLLSDSGFYLCAWNPTGTEAFFGQGTRLTVV.

The chain has TRBV6-2 or TRBV6-3 and TRBJ2-1; D gene unclear. Germline CDR1 reads MNHEY; CDR2 reads SVGEGT. V gave up 5 bases and J gave up 8 bases, with 13 bases separating them. The CDR3 has 13 residues. The CDR3 sequence is CASSPTSLDEQFF. The CDR3 DNA sequence: TGTGCCAGCAGTCCCACGTCCCTCGATGAGCAGTTCTTC.

This chain uses TRBV11-2 with TRBJ1-1; no firm D call. Trimming removed 1 base from V and 2 bases from J, with 11 bases in between. The CDR3 sequence is 15 residues long. Per the germline V gene, CDR1 is SGHAT and CDR2 is FQNNGV. The CDR3 is CASSLVAGINTEAFF. CDR3 DNA: TGTGCCAGCAGCTTAGTAGCCGGGATAAACACTGAAGCTTTCTTT.

The chain carries TRBV24-1 and TRBJ2-3; 8 bases agree with TRBD1. Germline loops: CDR1 KGHDR, CDR2 SFDVKD. V shed 6 bases, J shed 4 bases, and the junction held 11 bases outside the gene matches. The CDR3 has 16 residues. For the CDR3, the DNA is TGTGCCACCAGTAGATTAGGACAGGGAGGTGCAGATACGCAGTATTTT. Translation: CATSRLGQGGADTQYF.

The gene calls are TRBV20-1 and TRBJ1-2; D gene ambiguous. The CDR3 totals 11 residues. CDR1 is DFQATT and CDR2 is SNEGSKA in the germline V gene (reference sequence). The V end lost 3 bases, the J end lost 7 bases, and 9 bases lay between the germline ends. This chain's CDR3 is CSARTGGGYTF. DNA of the CDR3: TGCAGTGCTAGGACGGGTGGTGGCTACACCTTC.

The chain uses TRBV4-2 and TRBJ1-1; D gene ambiguous. V dropped 4 bases and J dropped 4 bases, with 10 bases sitting between them. The germline gives CDR1 LGHNA, CDR2 YNFKEQ. The CDR3 is 13 residues long. For the CDR3, the DNA is TGTGCCAGCAGCCCCCAAGAGGGCACTGAAGCTTTCTTT. It yields the protein CASSPQEGTEAFF.

The chain combines TRBV7-3 with TRBJ2-5; TRBD1 or TRBD2 may be the D gene (6 bases each). CDR1 SGHTA and CDR2 FQGTGA come from the germline V gene. The V and J ends lost 3 bases and 5 bases respectively, with 16 bases between them. CDR3 length equals 15 residues. In DNA, the CDR3 is TGTGCCAGCAGCTTCCAGAGGGGGGACGGTGAGACCCAGTACTTC. This translates into CASSFQRGDGETQYF. Looking up the rest from reference TRBV7-3 and TRBJ2-5 gives the full variable domain: GAGVSQTPSNKVTEKGKYVELRCDPISGHTALYWYRQSLGQGPEFLIYFQGTGAADDSGLPNDRFFAVRPEGSVSTLKIQRTERGDSAVYLCASSFQRGDGETQYFGPGTRLLVL.

The genes are TRBV4-1 and TRBJ1-6, with 10 bases fitting TRBD1. From germline, CDR1 is MGHRA and CDR2 YSYEKL. The CDR3 extends over 17 amino acids. V lost 1 base, J lost 6 bases, and 6 bases stayed unmatched. The CDR3 sequence: CASSQVTGQGLNSPLHF. The CDR3, as DNA: TGCGCCAGCAGCCAAGTTACGGGACAGGGGCTTAATTCACCCCTCCACTTT.

This clone has a handful of counts. The rearrangement joins TRBV2 to TRBJ2-1; D perhaps matches TRBD2 (6 bases). Trimming pared 7 bases from V and 0 bases from J, leaving 16 bases between. The germline V gene encodes CDR1 SNHLY and CDR2 FYNNEI. The CDR3 sequence is 16 residues long. CDR3 sequence (DNA): TGTGCCAGCAAGATCAAGGCCGGGGGCTCCTACAATGAGCAGTTCTTC. The encoded protein is CASKIKAGGSYNEQFF.

The chain has TRBV4-1 and TRBJ2-1; TRBD1 might be the D (5 bases). In germline, CDR1 is MGHRA, CDR2 YSYEKL. This CDR3 spans 14 amino acids. Trimming left V 1 base short and J 5 bases short, with 9 bases between. This CDR3 reads CASSQGTRDNEQFF. CDR3 coding DNA: TGCGCCAGCAGCCAAGGGACCAGGGACAATGAGCAGTTCTTC.

The rearrangement links TRBV7-9 to TRBJ2-2, with D hard to call. The CDR3 has 15 residues. Trimming took 5 bases from V and 4 from J, leaving 14 bases between them. Germline lookup yields CDR1 SEHNR and CDR2 FQNEAQ (reference sequence). The CDR3 DNA is TGTGCCAGCAGCCCACCAGGACGACTCACCGGGGAGCTGTTTTTT. It translates to CASSPPGRLTGELFF.

The chain joins TRBV7-2 to TRBJ2-3, with 12 bases fitting TRBD2. Germline loops: CDR1 SGHTA, CDR2 FQGNSA. This CDR3 contains 16 residues. Trimming at V came to 4 bases and at J to 1 base, leaving 3 bases not matched to a gene. The CDR3 DNA reads TGTGCCAGCAGCTCGAGGACTAGCGGGGGCACAGATACGCAGTATTTT. Translating gives CASSSRTSGGTDTQYF.

This rearrangement joins TRBV12-3 or TRBV12-4 to TRBJ2-7; TRBD1 matches at 9 bases. V shed 6 bases, J shed 4 bases, and the junction held 4 bases outside the gene matches. This CDR3 is 13 amino acids long. The CDR3 is CASRGTGQYEQYF. In nucleotides, the CDR3 is TGTGCCAGCAGAGGGACAGGGCAGTACGAGCAGTACTTC.

This clone has only one observation. The chain has TRBV7-6 and TRBJ2-5; no firm D call. This CDR3 is built from 13 residues. Looked up from germline, CDR1 is SGHVS and CDR2 is FNYEAQ. Trimming removed 3 bases at V and 5 bases at J, with 10 bases between. The CDR3 sequence is CASSFGPTETQYF. CDR3 bases: TGTGCCAGCAGCTTTGGGCCTACGGAGACCCAGTACTTC.

The chain couples TRBV28 to TRBJ1-4; the D gene is possibly TRBD1 (5 bases). Germline loops: CDR1 MDHEN, CDR2 SYDVKM. The CDR3 consists of 14 residues. Trimming shortened V by 3 bases and J by 7 bases, and 12 bases separated the two germline ends. CDR3 protein: CASSLRQGREKLFF. Here the CDR3 DNA reads TGTGCCAGCAGTTTGAGGCAGGGCCGTGAAAAACTGTTTTTT.